The 13 T cell receptor beta chains in this list originate from one sample, sequenced in a study of CD8+ T cells in alopecia areata. Extracted RNA was reverse transcribed, and the resulting cDNA served as sequencing template. Repertoires were generated with immunoSEQ multiplex PCR, while TCRdb's copy carries only in-frame clones and drops some. The sample holds almost 250,000 clones; roughly two thirds are singletons and the top ten take 1% to 1.5%. Sequencing was performed on CD4+ T cells sorted from blood, taken at week 0. All receptors derive from a human donor with alopecia areata.

The chain is built from TRBV12-5 and TRBJ2-2, with 9 bases matching TRBD2. With V trimmed by 6 bases and J by 7 bases, 3 bases remained unmatched. Germline V gene data show CDR1 as LGHNT and CDR2 as FRNRAP. The CDR3 is 13 amino acids. Written as DNA, the CDR3 is TGTGCTAGTGGGGGACTAGCCATCGGGGAGCTGTTTTTT. Its protein product is CASGGLAIGELFF. The full variable domain, rest sourced from reference TRBV12-5 and TRBJ2-2, is DARVTQTPRHKVTEMGQEVTMRCQPILGHNTVFWYRQTMMQGLELLAYFRNRAPLDDSGMPKDRFSAEMPDATLATLKIQPSEPRDSAVYFCASGGLAIGELFFGEGSRLTVL.

A single count supports this clone. The J gene is TRBJ2-5, the V gene TRBV5-4, with 7 bases that match TRBD1. CDR1 is SGHNT and CDR2 is YYREEE in the germline V gene (reference sequence). V shed 2 bases, J shed 4 bases, and the junction held 11 bases outside the gene matches. The CDR3 consists of 16 residues. CDR3: CASSLGETGSTETQYF. In nucleotides, the CDR3 is TGTGCCAGCAGCTTAGGAGAGACAGGGTCGACAGAGACCCAGTACTTC.

The gene calls are TRBV6-5 and TRBJ1-2; D gene uncertain. Trimming removed 6 bases from V and 1 base from J, with 15 bases in between. Germline V lookup: CDR1 MNHEY, CDR2 SVGAGI. CDR3 length: 15 amino acids. The chain's CDR3 is CASSRDGVVNYGYTF. CDR3 nucleotide sequence: TGTGCCAGCAGCCGCGACGGGGTCGTTAACTATGGCTACACCTTC.

V gene TRBV5-4 combines with J gene TRBJ1-2; unclear D gene. With 0 bases removed from V and 3 bases from J, the gap between germline ends came to 9 bases. There are 14 residues in the CDR3. CDR1 is SGHNT, CDR2 YYREEE, per germline (reference sequence). DNA for the CDR3: TGTGCCAGCAGCTTGGCCAACGGACACTATGGCTACACCTTC. Encoded protein: CASSLANGHYGYTF.

V and J are TRBV6-5 and TRBJ1-1; tentatively, D is TRBD1 (5 bases). The CDR3 is 14 amino acids. Trimming stripped 3 bases from V and 4 bases from J, with 12 bases between. The V gene's germline CDR1 is MNHEY and CDR2 SVGAGI. The CDR3 sequence is CASSYRGIGTEAFF. CDR3 coding DNA: TGTGCCAGCAGTTATCGGGGGATAGGCACTGAAGCTTTCTTT.

Comment on this clone: Other DNA sequences in the sample encode the same CDR3. The gene calls are TRBV30 and TRBJ2-3; D remains unclear. Trimming removed 0 bases at V and 5 bases at J, with 3 bases between. The CDR3 is 11 residues long. The germline CDR1 and CDR2 sequences are GTSNPN and SVGIG (reference sequence). As DNA, the CDR3 is TGTGCCTGGAGTGTAGGAGATACGCAGTATTTT. Its translation: CAWSVGDTQYF.

The V call is TRBV25-1, the J call TRBJ2-5; TRBD2 matches 7 bases. The CDR3 totals 14 residues. V was clipped by 0 bases and J by 5 bases; unmatched bases: 3. Germline CDR1 reads MGHDK; CDR2 reads SYGVNS. The CDR3 region has the DNA TGTGCCAGCAGTGAATATTGGGGGGGGGAGACCCAGTACTTC. Protein: CASSEYWGGETQYF.

Note on this clone: The CDR3 does not end in the conserved phenylalanine or tryptophan, so this is likely a read error. The chain uses TRBV29-1 and TRBJ1-2; D may be TRBD1 (6 bases). CDR1 SQVTM and CDR2 ANQGSEA come from the germline V gene. The ends were cut back, 6 bases at V and 2 bases at J, with 13 bases in the middle. The CDR3 covers 13 residues. The CDR3 nucleotides read TGCAGCGTCGCAAACACAGGGAACTATGGCTACACCTCC. Protein product: CSVANTGNYGYTS.

This chain joins TRBV27 and TRBJ1-5; D not resolved. The V gene's germline CDR1 is MNHEY and CDR2 SMNVEV (reference sequence). The CDR3 totals 16 residues. The V and J ends lost 2 bases and 4 bases respectively, with 15 bases between them. CDR3 bases: TGTGCCAGCAGTTTAACATTTATTCAGGCAAATCAGCCCCAGCATTTT. This gives the protein CASSLTFIQANQPQHF.

This clone was detected only a few times. The genes are TRBV18 and TRBJ1-5; D is unresolved. V lost 3 bases and J 3 bases, leaving 6 bases between the germline ends. CDR3 length: 13 residues. CDR1 KGHSH and CDR2 LQKENI come from the germline V gene. CDR3 nucleotides: TGTGCCAGCTCACCTACGGACAATCAGCCCCAGCATTTT. Amino acids: CASSPTDNQPQHF.

V usage is TRBV7-3 and J usage is TRBJ2-2; D may be TRBD2 (6 bases). Germline CDR1 is SGHTA and CDR2 is FQGTGA. This CDR3 has 15 amino acids. V lost 5 bases and J lost 0, with 10 bases in between. The CDR3 spells CASSRSGPNTGELFF. The CDR3 DNA reads as TGTGCCAGCAGCCGGAGCGGGCCGAACACCGGGGAGCTGTTTTTT.

In this sample, this clone turned up a few times. The chain has TRBV30 and TRBJ2-1, with 8 positions matching TRBD1. The CDR3 consists of 15 residues. CDR1 is GTSNPN, CDR2 SVGIG, per germline (reference sequence). Unmatched junction bases numbered 5, after V lost 4 bases and J lost 0 bases. CDR3 nucleotide sequence: TGTGCCTGGAACTCGGGACAGGCCTCCTACAATGAGCAGTTCTTC. Translated: CAWNSGQASYNEQFF. Filled out from reference TRBV30 and TRBJ2-1, the complete variable domain reads SQTIHQWPATLVQPVGSPLSLECTVEGTSNPNLYWYRQAAGRGLQLLFYSVGIGQISSEVPQNLSASRPQDRQFILSSKKLLLSDSGFYLCAWNSGQASYNEQFFGPGTRLTVL.

This chain joins TRBV4-1 and TRBJ1-2, with D possibly matching TRBD1 (5 bases). Trimming shortened V by 0 bases and J by 13 bases, and 15 bases separated the two germline ends. In germline, CDR1 is MGHRA, CDR2 YSYEKL. CDR3 length: 13 amino acids. The CDR3 nucleotides are TGCGCCAGCAGCCAAGAGCGGCAGGGAGTACTCACCTTC. Its translation is CASSQERQGVLTF.